This T cell receptor beta chain is from a study of cytomegalovirus exposure and HLA in healthy donors. For the study at large: Drawn from HLA-typed donors, 80 million to 100 million unique TCRs were held in an early data release. Study conclusions and caveats: Researchers reported in a later analysis that a missense DCLRE1C variant was tied to TCR beta V- and J-gene trimming. Listed as cytomegalovirus-associated were 150 to 200 TCR beta chains.

As for this clone: Its antigen remains unknown.

With 60 Vbeta and 13 Jbeta primers, the PCR was carried out. The repertoire was sequenced with immunoSEQ multiplex PCR; TCRdb's copy has only in-frame clones and lacks some. The sample includes more than 90,000 clones, 65% to 80% of them seen just once. Unmatched junction bases numbered 1, after V lost 3 bases and J lost 11 bases. There are 11 residues in the CDR3. Germline V lookup: CDR1 GTSNPN, CDR2 SVGIG (reference sequence). The chain recombines TRBV30 with TRBJ1-1; 12 positions match TRBD1. The sample was PBMCs. The TCR sequence derives from a human donor in good health. The CDR3 nucleotides are TGTGCCTGGAGGGGACAGGGGGCGGCTTTCTTT. This codes for CAWRGQGAAFF.